This TCR beta chain stems from a study of T cells in Graves' hyperthyroidism and ophthalmopathy. Germline V gene sequence: CDR1 SGHTA, CDR2 FQGNSA. This CDR3 is built from 14 residues. Deletions cut 6 bases from V and 5 bases from J, with 15 bases between. Amplification yielded TCR beta CDR3 regions, with RNA transcripts as the source. HTBI primers drove first-round RT-PCR of the TCR CDR3. TCRdb recomputed calls from the multiplex PCR reads with MiXCR, one row per CDR3 protein. Of 400,000 to 600,000 distinct CDR3 sequences in the sample, 16% are singletons; the top ten hold about 31%. Many counts were recorded for this clonotype. Its antigen remains unknown. Study-wide results and limits: Progression to ophthalmopathy was predicted a median of approximately 6.4 months early. Ophthalmopathy stood apart from stable hyperthyroidism in a 13 V-J model. Most thyroid clonotypes with frequency above 0.001 were detected in blood.

The rearrangement uses TRBV7-2 and TRBJ2-3, with a weak D call TRBD2 (6 bases). Sequencing input: blood. This TCR derives from a woman aged 25 to 39 with Graves' ophthalmopathy. The CDR3 DNA reads TGTGCCAGCAGTAGGGGACTCCTCGGAGATACGCAGTATTTT. Translation: CASSRGLLGDTQYF.